The sample holds many counts of the clone carrying this TCR beta chain. Its antigen is currently unknown. This sample was included in a study of T-cell memory formation after mild COVID-19. Study-wide results and limits: CD4+ contracting clones were mainly CM and EM; CD8+ ones, EMRA. Memory sampled before infection contained some responding clones, suggesting cross-reactive memory joined.

V was shortened by 0 bases and J by 7 bases, with 16 bases between the two germline ends. This CDR3 contains 15 residues. The V gene's germline CDR1 is LGHNA and CDR2 YNFKEQ. Researchers used 5'RACE with constant-segment primers to make TCR alpha and TCR beta cDNA libraries that carry sample barcodes and UMIs. Each CDR3 protein gets one entry after TCRdb re-called the 5' RACE reads with MiXCR. This table has about 190,000 distinct CDR3 sequences, 20% to 25% appearing once. This sequence joins TRBV4-2 and TRBJ2-7; D gene ambiguous. The sequence derives from an adult woman who had mild COVID-19 (a few samples of this study predate the infection). Cell type and time point are not known. The source material was PBMCs or a T cell subset sorted from them (not recorded which). CDR3: CASSQDLRPALEQYF. In DNA, the CDR3 is TGTGCCAGCAGCCAAGATCTAAGGCCGGCCCTGGAGCAGTACTTC.